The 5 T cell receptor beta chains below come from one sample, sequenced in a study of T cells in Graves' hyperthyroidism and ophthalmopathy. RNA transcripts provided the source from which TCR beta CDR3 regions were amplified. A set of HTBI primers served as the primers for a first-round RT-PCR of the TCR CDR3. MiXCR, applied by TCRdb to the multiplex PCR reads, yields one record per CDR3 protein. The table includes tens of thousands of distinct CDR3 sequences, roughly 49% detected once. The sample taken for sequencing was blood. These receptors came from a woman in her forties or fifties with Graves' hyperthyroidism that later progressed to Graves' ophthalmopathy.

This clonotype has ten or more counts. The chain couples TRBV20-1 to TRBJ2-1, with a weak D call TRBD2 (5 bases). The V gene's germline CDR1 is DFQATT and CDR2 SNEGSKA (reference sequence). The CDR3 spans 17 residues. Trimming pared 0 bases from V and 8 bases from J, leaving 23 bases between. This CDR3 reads CSARDILGASRADEQFF. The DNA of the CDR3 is TGCAGTGCTAGAGATATTTTGGGAGCGTCAAGAGCCGATGAGCAGTTCTTC.

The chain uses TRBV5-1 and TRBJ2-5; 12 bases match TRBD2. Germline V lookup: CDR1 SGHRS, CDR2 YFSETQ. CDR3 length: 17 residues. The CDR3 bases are TGCATCAGCCGACGAGGCCAGACTAGCGGGAGTTCTGAGACCCAGTACTTC. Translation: CISRRGQTSGSSETQYF.

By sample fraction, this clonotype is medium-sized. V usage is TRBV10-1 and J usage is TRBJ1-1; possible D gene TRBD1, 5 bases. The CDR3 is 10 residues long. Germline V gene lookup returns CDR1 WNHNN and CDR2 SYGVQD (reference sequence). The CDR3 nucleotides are TGCGCTTCAGGGCGCACTGAAGCTTTCTTT. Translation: CASGRTEAFF.

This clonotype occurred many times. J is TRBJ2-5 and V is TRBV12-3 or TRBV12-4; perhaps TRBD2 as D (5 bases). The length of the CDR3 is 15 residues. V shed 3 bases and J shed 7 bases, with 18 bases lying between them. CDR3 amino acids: CASSFGLEDRGTQYF. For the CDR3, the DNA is TGTGCCAGCAGTTTTGGTCTCGAAGACCGGGGGACCCAGTACTTC.

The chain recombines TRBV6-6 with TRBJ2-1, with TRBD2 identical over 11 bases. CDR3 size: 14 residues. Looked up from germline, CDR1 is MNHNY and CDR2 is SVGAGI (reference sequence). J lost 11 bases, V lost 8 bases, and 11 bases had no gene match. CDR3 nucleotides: TGTGCCAGCCTACTGGGGACTAGCGGCAACCAGCAGTTCTTC. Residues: CASLLGTSGNQQFF.